These 7 T cell receptor beta chains were all obtained from the same sample, sequenced in a study of CD8 T cells in ankylosing spondylitis. Study results and caveats: Apparently characteristic of ankylosing spondylitis blood was a TCR beta motif (roughly eight highly homologous variants).

These receptors lack a known antigen. A single record per CDR3 protein comes from TCRdb applying MiXCR to the 5' RACE reads. The sample lists about 700,000 distinct CDR3 sequences, around 19% occurring once. Sequences were obtained from blood, either unsorted or a sorted T cell fraction (not recorded which). Receptors originate from a male donor with ankylosing spondylitis.

This clonotype was detected only a few times. This chain links TRBV25-1 with TRBJ2-3; 7 bases match TRBD2. The germline V gene encodes CDR1 MGHDK and CDR2 SYGVNS. The CDR3 runs 12 residues. The CDR3 region is CAASGSTDTQYF. The CDR3 region has the DNA TGTGCGGCTAGCGGAAGCACAGATACGCAGTATTTT.

This clonotype was seen repeatedly, ten times or more. The gene calls are TRBV11-2 and TRBJ2-7, with D tentatively TRBD1 or TRBD2 (5 bases each). V gave up 4 bases and J gave up 3 bases, with 13 bases separating them. Germline CDR1 reads SGHAT; CDR2 reads FQNNGV. The CDR3 runs 14 residues. The CDR3 bases are TGTGCCAGCAGCTCGGGACCCCTCGGCTACGAGCAGTACTTC. Translating gives CASSSGPLGYEQYF.

In its sample, this clonotype was seen a few times. In DNA form, the CDR3 reads TGTGCCAGCAGCGCCGACAGGGGTGGTGAAAAACTGTTTTTT. Protein: CASSADRGGEKLFF. V usage is TRBV9 and J usage is TRBJ1-4; TRBD1 matches at 8 bases. V gave up 3 bases and J gave up 7 bases; unmatched junction bases: 5. This CDR3 region has 14 residues. Germline-derived CDR1 and CDR2 are SGDLS and YYNGEE.

The rearrangement uses TRBV7-3 and TRBJ2-1, with 11 nucleotides matching TRBD1. In germline, CDR1 is SGHTA, CDR2 FQGTGA. With V trimmed by 5 bases and J by 8 bases, 14 bases remained unmatched. This CDR3 spans 17 amino acids. As DNA, the CDR3 is TGTGCCAGCAGCCTCAAACCGGGGACAGGGGGATTGCATGAGCAGTTCTTC. Encoded protein: CASSLKPGTGGLHEQFF.

The gene calls are TRBV28 and TRBJ2-4; a weak D match, TRBD2 (6 bases). CDR3 length: 14 amino acids. In germline, CDR1 is MDHEN, CDR2 SYDVKM. V lost 8 bases and J 0 bases, leaving 11 bases between the germline ends. CDR3: CASFSGLAKNIQYF. The CDR3 nucleotides are TGTGCCAGCTTCAGCGGGTTAGCCAAAAACATTCAGTACTTC.

V is TRBV7-3 and J is TRBJ2-3; unclear D gene. The CDR3 runs to 13 residues. V dropped 5 bases and J dropped 3 bases, with 9 bases sitting between them. The germline V gene encodes CDR1 SGHTA and CDR2 FQGTGA. The CDR3 here is CASSADITDTQYF. The DNA for the CDR3 is TGTGCCAGCAGCGCCGATATAACAGATACGCAGTATTTT.

The chain employs TRBV7-9 and TRBJ2-7; TRBD2 is a possible D gene (6 bases). The germline V gene has CDR1 SEHNR and CDR2 FQNEAQ (reference sequence). The germline V and J ends were trimmed by 5 bases and 1 base, with 15 bases remaining between them. The CDR3 loop spans 15 amino acids. The CDR3 DNA sequence: TGTGCCAGCAGCCTAAACGGCGGGGTTTCCTACGAGCAGTACTTC. As protein: CASSLNGGVSYEQYF.